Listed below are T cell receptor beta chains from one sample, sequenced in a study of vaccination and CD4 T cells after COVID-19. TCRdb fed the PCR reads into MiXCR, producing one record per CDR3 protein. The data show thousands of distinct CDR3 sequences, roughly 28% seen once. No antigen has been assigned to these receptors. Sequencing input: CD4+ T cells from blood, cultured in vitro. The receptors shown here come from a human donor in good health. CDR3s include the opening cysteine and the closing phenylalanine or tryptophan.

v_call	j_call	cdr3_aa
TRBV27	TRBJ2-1	CASSLPGAGKGYNEQFF
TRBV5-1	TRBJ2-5	CASSYQGFLETQYF
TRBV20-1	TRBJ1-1	CSAGDPPRTEAFF
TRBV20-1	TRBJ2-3	CSARRLASTDTQYF
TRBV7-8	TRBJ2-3	CASNAGGTDTQYF
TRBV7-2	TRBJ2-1	CASRLVGAGLNEQFF
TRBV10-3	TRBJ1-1	CAISESYGGRAEAFF
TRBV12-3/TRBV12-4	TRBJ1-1	CASSLGQGRTEAFF
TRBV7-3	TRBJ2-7	CASSLLTGGEQYF
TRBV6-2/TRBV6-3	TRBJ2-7	CASSYPTGTPTYEQYF
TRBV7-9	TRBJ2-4	CASSSTSGRAGAKNIQYF
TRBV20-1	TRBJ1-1	CSASPNGREAFF
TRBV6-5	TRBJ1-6	CASSYQGPKNSPLHF
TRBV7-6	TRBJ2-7	CASSPGPNYEQYF
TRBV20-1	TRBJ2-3	CSARDLGGSQGFSDTQYF
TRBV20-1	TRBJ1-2	CSARRGQGLNYGYTF
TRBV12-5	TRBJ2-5	CARLPGRREETQYF
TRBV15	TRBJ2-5	CATLGQYQETQYF
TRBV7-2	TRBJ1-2	CASSQYVNYGYTF
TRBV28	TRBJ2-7	CASRRDFGYEQYF
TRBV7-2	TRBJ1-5	CASSLAGGSNQPQHF
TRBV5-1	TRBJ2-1	CASSSGLAGESEQFF
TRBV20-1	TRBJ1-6	CSARDKPGQVNSPLHF
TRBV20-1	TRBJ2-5	CSAPGGRETQYF
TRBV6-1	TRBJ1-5	CASQGWGDQPQHF
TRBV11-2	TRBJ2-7	CASSLETGGSYEQYF
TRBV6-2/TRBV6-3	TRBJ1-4	CASSYDRMRKLFF
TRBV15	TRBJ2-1	CATSRDRAGVYEQFF
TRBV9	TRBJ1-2	CASSVAMTPTQGYTF